This is a list of T cell receptor beta chains from one sample in a study of blood T cell repertoires in COVID-19. Profiling relied on immunoSEQ multiplex PCR, and the TCRdb table lists in-frame clones only, not all of them. The sample includes 200,000 to 250,000 clones, 83% of them seen just once. Sequencing used peripheral blood. These receptors were taken from a woman aged 25 to 45 with COVID-19, enrolled during active disease. CDR3s include the opening cysteine and the closing phenylalanine or tryptophan. The D gene is left open where the match is weak. Not every row has a clone size; where given, it reads once, few, many or a size class.

clone_size	d_call	v_call	j_call	cdr3_aa	cdr3_nt
.	.	TRBV9	TRBJ2-7	CASSRVGHLLYEQYF	TGTGCCAGCAGCCGTGTCGGACACCTTCTCTACGAGCAGTACTTC
.	.	TRBV12-3/TRBV12-4	TRBJ2-2	CASSFGGAGELFF	TGTGCCAGCAGTTTCGGAGGGGCCGGGGAGCTGTTTTTT
.	TRBD1	TRBV18	TRBJ1-2	CASSPTGFYGYTF	TGTGCCAGCTCACCGACAGGGTTCTATGGCTACACCTTC
.	TRBD1	TRBV18	TRBJ2-4	CASSPLLRDRGNIQYF	TGTGCCAGCTCACCACTACTCCGGGACAGGGGGAACATTCAGTACTTC
.	.	TRBV4-2	TRBJ2-6	CASSQQQDSGANVLTF	TGTGCCAGCAGCCAACAACAGGACTCTGGGGCCAACGTCCTGACTTTC
.	TRBD1	TRBV28	TRBJ1-5	CGTGSNQPQHF	TGTGGGACAGGTAGCAATCAGCCCCAGCATTTT
.	.	TRBV3-1/TRBV3-2	TRBJ1-6	CASEQGSSYNSPLHF	TGTGCCAGCGAACAGGGCAGCTCCTATAATTCACCCCTCCACTTT
few	TRBD2	TRBV9	TRBJ2-7	CASSVGVGGRGEQYF	TGTGCCAGCAGCGTAGGTGTGGGAGGGAGAGGAGAGCAGTACTTC
once	TRBD1	TRBV7-2	TRBJ2-4	CASSKGTVKNIQYF	TGTGCCAGCAGCAAGGGGACAGTTAAAAACATTCAGTACTTC
few	.	TRBV5-6	TRBJ2-1	CASSLYGPRGWDEQFF	TGTGCCAGCAGCTTGTACGGGCCGCGGGGCTGGGATGAGCAGTTCTTC
.	TRBD1	TRBV28	TRBJ1-2	CASRAETGTGAYGYTF	TGTGCCAGCAGAGCAGAGACCGGGACAGGGGCCTATGGCTACACCTTC
.	TRBD2	TRBV6-2/TRBV6-3	TRBJ2-1	CASSYTGLARNEQFF	TGTGCCAGCAGTTACACCGGACTAGCTCGCAATGAGCAGTTCTTC
.	TRBD1	TRBV5-4	TRBJ1-5	CASSFRGDNQPQHF	TGTGCCAGCAGCTTCAGGGGGGACAATCAGCCCCAGCATTTT
.	.	TRBV3-1/TRBV3-2	TRBJ2-5	CASSSTGIAETQYF	TGTGCCAGCAGCTCCACCGGGATAGCGGAGACCCAGTACTTC
few	TRBD1	TRBV29-1	TRBJ1-5	CSVAGGSNQPQHF	TGCAGCGTTGCAGGGGGTTCTAATCAGCCCCAGCATTTT
.	TRBD1	TRBV7-3	TRBJ2-5	CANEGAETQYF	TGTGCCAACGAGGGGGCAGAGACCCAGTACTTC
few	TRBD1	TRBV5-4	TRBJ2-5	CASSPNLDREETQYF	TGTGCCAGCAGCCCTAATTTGGACAGGGAAGAGACCCAGTACTTC